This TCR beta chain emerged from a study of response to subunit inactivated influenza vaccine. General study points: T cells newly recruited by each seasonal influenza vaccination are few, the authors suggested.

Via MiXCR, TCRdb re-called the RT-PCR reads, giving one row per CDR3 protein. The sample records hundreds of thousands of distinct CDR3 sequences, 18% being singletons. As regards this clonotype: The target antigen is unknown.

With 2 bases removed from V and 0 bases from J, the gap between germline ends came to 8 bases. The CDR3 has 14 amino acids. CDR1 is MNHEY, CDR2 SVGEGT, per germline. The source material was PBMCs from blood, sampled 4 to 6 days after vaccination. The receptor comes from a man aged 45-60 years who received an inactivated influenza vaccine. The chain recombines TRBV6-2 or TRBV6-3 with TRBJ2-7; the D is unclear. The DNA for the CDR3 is TGTGCCAGCAGTTACGGTGGCATCTCCTACGAGCAGTACTTC. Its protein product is CASSYGGISYEQYF.